This T cell receptor (beta chain) was found in a study of shared clonotypes between healthy human individuals. Regarding the study as a whole: Clonotypes which were not shared had lower generation probabilities than clonotypes that all four donors shared. Although depth was large, rarefaction showed that sequencing of the sorted subsets was incomplete.

Worth noting for this clone: Antigen: not known.

In germline, CDR1 is MNHEY, CDR2 SMNVEV (reference sequence). Trimming removed 5 bases from V and 7 bases from J, with 11 bases in between. CDR3 length: 13 amino acids. As defined, naive CD8 cells were CD45RO-negative and positively selected for CCR7, with terminally differentiated effector memory CD45RA+ cells excluded. Replicate PCRs run on sorted subsets employed about 220 ng DNA, approximately 30,000 T cell genomes. Clones were sequenced by immunoSEQ multiplex PCR, and TCRdb holds only the in-frame ones, with some missing. The profile covers some 800,000 clones, with approximately 92% appearing a single time and approximately 25% taken by the ten largest.

The TCR comes from a young man in good health. This chain joins TRBV27 and TRBJ2-2; D ambiguous. Sequenced input: naive CD8+ T cells sorted from blood. The CDR3 DNA is TGTGCCAGCAGTCTCTGGACGGACGGGGAGCTGTTTTTT. It encodes CASSLWTDGELFF.